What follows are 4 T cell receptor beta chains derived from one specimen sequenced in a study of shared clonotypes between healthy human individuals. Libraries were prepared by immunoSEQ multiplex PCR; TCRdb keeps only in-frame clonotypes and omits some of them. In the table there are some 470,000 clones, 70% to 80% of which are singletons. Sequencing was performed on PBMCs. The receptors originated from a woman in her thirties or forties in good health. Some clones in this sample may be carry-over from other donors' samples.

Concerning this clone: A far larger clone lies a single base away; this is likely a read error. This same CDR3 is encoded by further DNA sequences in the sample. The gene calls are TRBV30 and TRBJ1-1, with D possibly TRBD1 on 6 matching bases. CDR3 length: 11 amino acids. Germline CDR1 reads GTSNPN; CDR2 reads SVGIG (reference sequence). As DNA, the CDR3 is TGCGCCTGGAGGGACATGACTGAAGCTTTCTTT. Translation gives CAWRDMTEAFF. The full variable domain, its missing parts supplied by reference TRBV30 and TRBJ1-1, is SQTIHQWPATLVQPVGSPLSLECTVEGTSNPNLYWYRQAAGRGLQLLFYSVGIGQISSEVPQNLSASRPQDRQFILSSKKLLLSDSGFYLCAWRDMTEAFFGQGTRLTVV.

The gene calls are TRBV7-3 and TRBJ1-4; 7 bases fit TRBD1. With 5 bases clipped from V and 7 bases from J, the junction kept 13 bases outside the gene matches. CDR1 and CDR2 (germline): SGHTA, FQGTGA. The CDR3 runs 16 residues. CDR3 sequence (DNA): TGTGCCAGCAGCCTCCCCATACAGGGGCTTTTTGAAAAACTGTTTTTT. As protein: CASSLPIQGLFEKLFF.

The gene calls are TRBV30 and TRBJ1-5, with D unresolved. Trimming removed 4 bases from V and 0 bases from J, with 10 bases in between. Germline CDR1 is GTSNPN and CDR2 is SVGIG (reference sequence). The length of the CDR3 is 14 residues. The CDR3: CAWNRGNSNQPQHF. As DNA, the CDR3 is TGTGCCTGGAATAGAGGCAATAGCAATCAGCCCCAGCATTTT. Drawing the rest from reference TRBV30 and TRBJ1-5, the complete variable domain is SQTIHQWPATLVQPVGSPLSLECTVEGTSNPNLYWYRQAAGRGLQLLFYSVGIGQISSEVPQNLSASRPQDRQFILSSKKLLLSDSGFYLCAWNRGNSNQPQHFGDGTRLSIL.

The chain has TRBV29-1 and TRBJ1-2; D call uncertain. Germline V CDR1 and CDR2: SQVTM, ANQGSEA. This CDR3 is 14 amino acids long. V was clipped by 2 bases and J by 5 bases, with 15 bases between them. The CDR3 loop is CSVERIYRDYGYTF. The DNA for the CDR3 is TGCAGCGTTGAAAGGATTTATCGGGATTATGGCTACACCTTC.